These T cell receptor beta chains were read from a single sample in a study of blood T cell repertoires in COVID-19. TCRdb's table, derived via immunoSEQ multiplex PCR, lists solely in-frame clones and lacks some. The repertoire consists of 250,000 to 300,000 clones, with 75% to 95% occurring once and the leading ten covering 1.1%. Source material: PBMCs or T cells enriched from blood (not recorded which). These receptors were collected from a woman in her twenties or thirties who had recovered from COVID-19. CDR3s include the opening cysteine and the closing phenylalanine or tryptophan. D genes are given only for firm matches. The size of a clone is reported for some rows only, either as once, few or many, or as a class for expanded clones.

j_call d_call clone_size v_call cdr3_nt cdr3_aa
TRBJ1-3 TRBD1 - TRBV4-3 TGCGCCAGCAGCCAACTGCTCGGGACAGTCTCTGGAAACACCATATATTTT CASSQLLGTVSGNTIYF
TRBJ2-5 TRBD2 - TRBV7-9 TGTGCCAGCAGCTTAGTGGCGGGAGATTACGAGACCCAGTACTTC CASSLVAGDYETQYF
TRBJ2-4 TRBD1 - TRBV18 TGTGCCAGCTCACCAGGCGGGACAGGACTAAACATTCAGTACTTC CASSPGGTGLNIQYF
TRBJ1-1 - - TRBV6-5 TGTGCCAATCTACCGAGCGGCCTATGGAACACTGAAGCTTTCTTT CANLPSGLWNTEAFF
TRBJ1-1 TRBD1 - TRBV28 TGTGCCAGCATCCCCACTACAGGGCGCCAGGGGGACACTGAAGCTTTCTTT CASIPTTGRQGDTEAFF
TRBJ2-3 - - TRBV7-7 TGTGCTAGCAGCTCCCGGGTATCTGACTCCACAGATACGCAGTATTTT CASSSRVSDSTDTQYF
TRBJ1-1 TRBD1 - TRBV18 TGTGCCAGCTCACTAACAGGGGGCACTGAAGCTTTCTTT CASSLTGGTEAFF
TRBJ1-5 TRBD1 - TRBV27 TGTGCCAGCAGTTTAGGGACAGGCCCTGATCAGCCCCAGCATTTT CASSLGTGPDQPQHF
TRBJ2-1 TRBD2 - TRBV6-5 TGTGCCAGCAGTATAATCGCGGGAGTGACGTATGAGCAGTTCTTC CASSIIAGVTYEQFF
TRBJ2-1 TRBD1 - TRBV6-2/TRBV6-3 TGTGCCAGCAGTTACTCGACAGGGGGTGTCAACAATGAGCAGTTCTTC CASSYSTGGVNNEQFF
TRBJ1-1 - - TRBV3-1/TRBV3-2 TGTGCCAGCAGCCCCGGACAGAGGACTGAAGCTTTCTTT CASSPGQRTEAFF
TRBJ1-1 - once TRBV28 TGTGCCAGCAGTTTGAAATCCGCAGCGGAAGCTTTCTTT CASSLKSAAEAFF
TRBJ2-1 - - TRBV9 TGTGCCAGCAGCGTAGGAGGGATCGAGTCTAACAATGAGCAGTTCTTC CASSVGGIESNNEQFF
TRBJ2-6 TRBD2 - TRBV5-6 TGTGCCAGCAGCTCCCCCGGACTAGCGGGATTTGGGGCCAACGTCCTGACTTTC CASSSPGLAGFGANVLTF
TRBJ2-2 - - TRBV19 TGTGCCAGTAGTATGGGCACTAGCTACACCGGGGAGCTGTTTTTT CASSMGTSYTGELFF
TRBJ1-1 TRBD1 - TRBV7-9 TGTGCCAGCAGCCCTACGGGGAAGGGGGCGGATACTGAAGCTTTCTTT CASSPTGKGADTEAFF
TRBJ2-2 - - TRBV28 TGTGCCAGCAGTTTAGGGGGCAGGGGAGACACCGGGGAGCTGTTTTTT CASSLGGRGDTGELFF
TRBJ2-5 TRBD1 - TRBV28 TGTGCCAGCAGTTGGGGACAGGGCGGTGAGACCCAGTACTTC CASSWGQGGETQYF
TRBJ2-1 TRBD2 - TRBV29-1 TGCAGCGTTCTAGGACTAGCGGGGAAGAGCTCCTACAATGAGCAGTTCTTC CSVLGLAGKSSYNEQFF
TRBJ2-1 - once TRBV28 TGTGCCAGCAGTTTTCCCGCGAGCGTTCACAATGAGCAGTTCTTC CASSFPASVHNEQFF
TRBJ2-1 TRBD2 - TRBV4-3 TGCGCCAGCAGCCAAGATAGGTCGCGGGAGGGCATCGATGAGCAGTTCTTC CASSQDRSREGIDEQFF
TRBJ1-3 TRBD1 - TRBV18 TGTGCCAGCTCACGAACGGGACAGGGAGCTGGAAACACCATATATTTT CASSRTGQGAGNTIYF
TRBJ1-6 TRBD1 - TRBV4-3 TGCGCCAGCAGCCCCAGGGGGAGTAATTCACCCCTCCACTTT CASSPRGSNSPLHF
TRBJ1-5 - - TRBV10-2 TGCGCCAGCAAAAGGACAGATAGCAATCAGCCCCAGCATTTT CASKRTDSNQPQHF
TRBJ2-2 TRBD1 - TRBV27 TGTGCCACAAGACAGGGAAGGAACACCGGGGAGCTGTTTTTT CATRQGRNTGELFF
TRBJ2-2 TRBD1 once TRBV24-1 TGTGCCACCAGTGATTTGTCTGGGACAGGGTACACCGGGGAGCTGTTTTTT CATSDLSGTGYTGELFF
TRBJ1-5 - - TRBV12-3/TRBV12-4 TGTGCCAGCAGTTTCGGGCGGGGTCAGCCCCAGCATTTT CASSFGRGQPQHF
TRBJ1-2 TRBD1 - TRBV3-1/TRBV3-2 TGTGCCAGCAGCCTCGGACAGGGACGAAACTATGGCTACACCTTC CASSLGQGRNYGYTF
TRBJ1-1 - - TRBV5-5 TGTGCCAGCAGTCTCGACTCTCGGGTGATGAGGTACACTGAAGCTTTCTTT CASSLDSRVMRYTEAFF
TRBJ1-1 TRBD1 - TRBV28 TGTGCCAGCAGTTCCCCGGGACAGGGGATCGTGGCCACTGAAGCTTTCTTT CASSSPGQGIVATEAFF
TRBJ1-2 TRBD1 - TRBV6-5 TGTGCCAGCAGTAAGGGACAGGATTATGGCTACACCTTC CASSKGQDYGYTF
TRBJ2-1 - - TRBV12-3/TRBV12-4 TGTGCCAGCAGTTTAGTGGGGAGCAATGAGCAGTTCTTC CASSLVGSNEQFF